The clone carrying this TCR beta chain was detected only a few times. Antigen: not known. Germline lookup yields CDR1 LGHNA and CDR2 YNFKEQ. The length of the CDR3 is 16 residues. The V gene lost 2 bases and the J gene lost 0 bases, with 10 bases spanning the gap. The data originate from a study of cytomegalovirus exposure and HLA in healthy donors. The study's findings and limits: TCR beta chains numbering 150 to 200 were designated cytomegalovirus-associated. Being productive about 87% or about 30% of the time was typical of most TCR beta V segments in an earlier analysis. Usually a TCR sequence was rare, but some public TCRs were found in many donors.

PCR primers comprised 60 Vbeta and 13 Jbeta primers. This table comes from immunoSEQ multiplex PCR, and its TCRdb copy is limited to in-frame clones, with some not included. The repertoire holds under 200,000 clones, roughly 68% seen once, with 1.5% to 2% in the top ten. The sample taken for sequencing was PBMCs. This receptor was taken from a woman in her twenties or thirties in good health and CMV-seronegative. The chain couples TRBV4-2 to TRBJ2-2; no reliable D call. CDR3 nucleotide sequence: TGTGCCAGCAGCCAATTCGGTTCTTCGAACACCGGGGAGCTGTTTTTT. Its translation is CASSQFGSSNTGELFF.